The present T cell receptor beta chain was sequenced within a study of blood T cell repertoires in COVID-19 (dated by TCRdb to the early 2020s). General notes on the study: Collaborator samples came from the United States, Italy and Spain and covered acute and convalescent phases of COVID-19. The prospective study material was composed of cDNA or gDNA derived from T cells, B-cell-depleted T cells, or PBMCs. The dataset comprised deeply sampled blood TCRbeta repertoires from subjects exposed to, actively infected with, or recovered from COVID-19. The repertoires were released in a freely available public database intended as a resource for research on the immune response to SARS-CoV-2. The samples were drawn from the first 160 participants of the ongoing ImmuneRACE study and from some 1,300 subjects provided by 6 global collaborators. A de-identified subject ID, COVID-19 status, age in years and sex were almost always included in the sample metadata. Where available, HLA class I and class II types were obtained from metadata supplied by the sample provider rather than from assay-based typing.

CDR1 and CDR2, looked up from the germline V gene, are SGHRS and YFSETQ. The CDR3 runs 14 residues from the cysteine to the phenylalanine. Only the CDR3 portion is preserved as DNA: 42 bases, with reading frame beginning at the first base. The junction shows trimming of 3 bases on V and 6 bases on J, and the gene matches do not reach 5 bases of it. About this clone itself: This clone's antigen is unknown. No base qualities exist here, and no much larger clone lies one base off it.

TCRbeta CDR3 regions were amplified from genomic DNA by means of the immunoSEQ Assay, a bias-controlled multiplex PCR. The paper's data handling went like this. The number of nucleated cells in each sample was estimated by amplification of reference gene primers within the assay. To quantify the absolute abundance of each unique TCRbeta CDR3 rearrangement, sequence reads were collapsed and filtered. For each sample, productive Simpson clonality was calculated as the square root of Simpson's diversity index over productive rearrangements. The table was pulled from immuneACCESS by TCRdb, which kept in-frame rearrangements only. Such tables lose some clones; where checked, under half of the loss comes from unresolved V genes, and the rest has no known cause. From that table come the V and J calls and clone size; the DNA was used to work out D and trimming. The sample table holds more than 150,000 clones, of which around 86% were seen once. Approximately 6.7% of the sample is held by the ten biggest clonotypes.

The collaborating institutions used their own protocols to collect whole blood in K2EDTA tubes. Collaborator samples were shipped for TCRbeta analysis as frozen whole blood, isolated PBMCs, or DNA extracted from either sample type. Overall study results and their limits: How much clinical and demographic metadata was included differed by source and by participant, and the metadata was provided uncurated.

The sample was peripheral blood. The sequence links TRBV5-1 to TRBJ2-7; 11 of the junction bases match TRBD2. This receptor was identified in a man in his forties with acute or convalescent COVID-19. At the DNA level, the sequence is TGCGCCAGCAGCTCCGCCGGACTAGCGGGCGAGCAGTACTTC. Its translation reads: CASSSAGLAGEQYF.